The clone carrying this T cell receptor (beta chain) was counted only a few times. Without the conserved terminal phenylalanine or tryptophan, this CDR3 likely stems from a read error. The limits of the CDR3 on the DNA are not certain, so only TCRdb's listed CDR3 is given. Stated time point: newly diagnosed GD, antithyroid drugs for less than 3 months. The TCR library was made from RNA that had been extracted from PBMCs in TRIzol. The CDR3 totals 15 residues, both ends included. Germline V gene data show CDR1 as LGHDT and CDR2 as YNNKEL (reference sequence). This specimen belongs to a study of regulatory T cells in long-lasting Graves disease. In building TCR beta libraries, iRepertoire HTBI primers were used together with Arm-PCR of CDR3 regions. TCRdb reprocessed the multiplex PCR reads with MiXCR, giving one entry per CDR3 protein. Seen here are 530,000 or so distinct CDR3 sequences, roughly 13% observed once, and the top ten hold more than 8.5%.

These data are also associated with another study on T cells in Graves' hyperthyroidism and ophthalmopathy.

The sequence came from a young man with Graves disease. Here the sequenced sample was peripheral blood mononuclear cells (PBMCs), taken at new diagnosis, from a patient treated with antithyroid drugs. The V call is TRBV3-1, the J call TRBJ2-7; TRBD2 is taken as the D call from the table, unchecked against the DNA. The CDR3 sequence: CASSQGLAGSLLYWA.